This entry describes one T cell receptor (beta chain). Authors' processing steps: Estimation of nucleated cell counts was performed using reference gene primer amplification. Some clones are missing from TCRdb's copy, which holds only in-frame ones; the method was immunoSEQ multiplex PCR. Clone size and V and J calls were adopted from that table, with D and trimming inferred from the DNA. The sample holds approximately 210,000 clones; under 90% are singletons and the top ten take more than 9%. This sample was taken from a study of blood T cell repertoires in COVID-19. Trimming took 5 bases from V and 3 from J; bases not matched to a gene: 7. Germline V CDR1 and CDR2: MNHEY, SVGEGT. The CDR3 totals 16 residues.

Material for sequencing was peripheral blood. The TCR sequence derives from a man aged 50 to 60 with COVID-19, enrolled during active disease. This chain joins TRBV6-2 or TRBV6-3 and TRBJ2-3, with 11 bases aligning to TRBD2. CDR3 in amino acids: CASSQSSGGITDTQYF. CDR3 DNA: TGTGCCAGCAGTCAATCTAGCGGGGGGATAACAGATACGCAGTATTTT.